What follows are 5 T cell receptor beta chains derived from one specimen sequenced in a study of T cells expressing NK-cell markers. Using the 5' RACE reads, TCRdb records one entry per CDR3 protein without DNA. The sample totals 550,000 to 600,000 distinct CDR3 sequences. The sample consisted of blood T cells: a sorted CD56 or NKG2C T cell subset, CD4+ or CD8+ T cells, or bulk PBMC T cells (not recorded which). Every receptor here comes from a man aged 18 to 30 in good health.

This chain's CDR3 is CASSPTGTAGDEQFF. This rearrangement joins TRBV7-3 to TRBJ2-1; no DNA is available, so the TRBD2 call from TCRdb remains unchecked. The CDR3 contains 15 residues. CDR1 is SGHTA and CDR2 is FQGTGA in the germline V gene.

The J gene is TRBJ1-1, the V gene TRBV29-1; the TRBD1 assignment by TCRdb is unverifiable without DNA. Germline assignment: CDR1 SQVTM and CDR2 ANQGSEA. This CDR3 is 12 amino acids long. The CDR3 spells CSVEQGISEAFF.

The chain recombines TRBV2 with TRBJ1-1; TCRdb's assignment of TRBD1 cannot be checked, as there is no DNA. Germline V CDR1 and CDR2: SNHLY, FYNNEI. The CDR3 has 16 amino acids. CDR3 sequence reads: CATLTTGENGNTEAFF. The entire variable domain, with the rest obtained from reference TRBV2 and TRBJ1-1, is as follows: EPEVTQTPSHQVTQMGQEVILRCVPISNHLYFYWYRQILGQKVEFLVSFYNNEISEKSEIFDDQFSVERPDGSNFTLKIRSTKLEDSAMYFCATLTTGENGNTEAFFGQGTRLTVV.

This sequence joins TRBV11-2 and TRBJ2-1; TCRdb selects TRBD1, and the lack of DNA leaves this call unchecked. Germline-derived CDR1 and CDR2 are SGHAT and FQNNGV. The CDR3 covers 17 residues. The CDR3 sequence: CASSSEGWTLEYNEQFF.

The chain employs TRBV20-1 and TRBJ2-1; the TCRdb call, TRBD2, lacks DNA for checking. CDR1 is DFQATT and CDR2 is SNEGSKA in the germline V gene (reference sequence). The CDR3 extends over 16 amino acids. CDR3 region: CSASGTSGSSYNEQFF.